This TCR beta chain comes out of a study of blood T cell repertoires in COVID-19. On the study more broadly: PBMCs, B-cell-depleted T cells, or T cells were the source of the cDNA or gDNA that made up the material.

Trimming shortened V by 1 base and J by 0 bases, and 7 bases separated the two germline ends. Germline V gene data show CDR1 as SGDLS and CDR2 as YYNGEE. The CDR3 loop spans 15 amino acids. This clone turned up a few times. This table comes from immunoSEQ multiplex PCR, and its TCRdb copy is limited to in-frame clones, with some not included. The sample lists roughly 250,000 clones; 88% were seen once. The J gene is TRBJ2-2, the V gene TRBV9; D remains unclear. The TCR sequence derives from a man in his 60s who had recovered from COVID-19. Sequencing used peripheral blood. CDR3: CASSVYSTNTGELFF. The CDR3 DNA reads as TGTGCCAGCAGCGTATACTCCACGAACACCGGGGAGCTGTTTTTT.